Listed below are T cell receptor beta chains from one sample, sequenced in a study of blood T cell repertoires in COVID-19. Sequenced by immunoSEQ multiplex PCR; TCRdb stores in-frame clones only, minus some. In the table there are about 320,000 clones, roughly 89% of which are singletons. Sequenced material: peripheral blood. The receptor source for this set is a woman younger than 45 with COVID-19, enrolled during active disease. Both conserved end residues are part of each CDR3. Fields, in order: CDR3 protein, CDR3 DNA, J gene, clone size, D gene, V gene. D genes are given only for firm matches. For some rows the clone size is stated as once, few or many, or as a class when expanded; others skip it.

CDR3aa: CASTPRSDRGLKEQPQHF; CDR3nt: TGTGCCAGTACCCCGAGGTCAGACAGGGGGCTGAAAGAGCAGCCCCAGCATTTT; j_gene: TRBJ1-5; abundance: .; d_gene: TRBD1; v_gene: TRBV19
CDR3aa: CASRKGQGVAEAFF; CDR3nt: TGTGCCAGCAGGAAGGGTCAGGGTGTCGCTGAAGCTTTCTTT; j_gene: TRBJ1-1; abundance: .; d_gene: .; v_gene: TRBV2
CDR3aa: CASSPPKTGINYGYTF; CDR3nt: TGTGCCAGCTCACCCCCGAAGACAGGGATTAACTATGGCTACACCTTC; j_gene: TRBJ1-2; abundance: few; d_gene: TRBD1; v_gene: TRBV18
CDR3aa: CASRGGPNSPLHF; CDR3nt: TGTGCCAGCAGGGGGGGTCCTAATTCACCCCTCCACTTT; j_gene: TRBJ1-6; abundance: .; d_gene: .; v_gene: TRBV2
CDR3aa: CASSSQVEALPYEQYF; CDR3nt: TGTGCCAGCAGTTCGCAAGTGGAGGCCTTACCCTACGAGCAGTACTTC; j_gene: TRBJ2-7; abundance: .; d_gene: .; v_gene: TRBV27
CDR3aa: CASSLDRVGELFF; CDR3nt: TGTGCCAGCAGCTTAGATCGGGTCGGGGAGCTGTTTTTT; j_gene: TRBJ2-2; abundance: .; d_gene: .; v_gene: TRBV11-2
CDR3aa: CASTGTANPYEQYF; CDR3nt: TGTGCCAGCACCGGGACAGCAAATCCCTACGAGCAGTACTTC; j_gene: TRBJ2-7; abundance: .; d_gene: TRBD1; v_gene: TRBV7-9
CDR3aa: CASRESSGNTIYF; CDR3nt: TGCGCCAGCAGGGAGAGCTCTGGAAACACCATATATTTT; j_gene: TRBJ1-3; abundance: .; d_gene: .; v_gene: TRBV5-1
CDR3aa: CASSQDRFLYGYTF; CDR3nt: TGCGCCAGCAGCCAAGATCGGTTCCTCTATGGCTACACCTTC; j_gene: TRBJ1-2; abundance: .; d_gene: .; v_gene: TRBV4-1
CDR3aa: CASSYGGGSVIYGYTF; CDR3nt: TGTGCCAGCAGTTACGGGGGGGGATCCGTGATCTATGGCTACACCTTC; j_gene: TRBJ1-2; abundance: .; d_gene: .; v_gene: TRBV6-5
CDR3aa: CASSLAGTGPHKGSGNTIYF; CDR3nt: TGCGCCAGCAGCTTGGCCGGGACAGGGCCACATAAGGGGTCTGGAAACACCATATATTTT; j_gene: TRBJ1-3; abundance: few; d_gene: TRBD1; v_gene: TRBV5-1
CDR3aa: CASNSPRQAAYGYGYTF; CDR3nt: TGTGCCAGTAACTCCCCTCGACAGGCAGCATACGGCTATGGCTACACCTTC; j_gene: TRBJ1-2; abundance: once; d_gene: .; v_gene: TRBV19
CDR3aa: CASSYSPESSYNSPLHF; CDR3nt: TGTGCCAGCAGTTACTCACCAGAAAGCTCCTATAATTCACCCCTCCACTTT; j_gene: TRBJ1-6; abundance: .; d_gene: .; v_gene: TRBV6-2/TRBV6-3
CDR3aa: CASSQVVTPNSPLHF; CDR3nt: TGTGCCAGCAGCCAAGTGGTGACACCTAATTCACCCCTCCACTTT; j_gene: TRBJ1-6; abundance: .; d_gene: .; v_gene: TRBV14
CDR3aa: CASSSGNTGELFF; CDR3nt: TGTGCCAGCAGCTCGGGGAACACCGGGGAGCTGTTTTTT; j_gene: TRBJ2-2; abundance: .; d_gene: .; v_gene: TRBV7-9
CDR3aa: CATRGGDTEAFF; CDR3nt: TGTGCCACCCGCGGGGGGGACACTGAAGCTTTCTTT; j_gene: TRBJ1-1; abundance: .; d_gene: .; v_gene: TRBV6-5
CDR3aa: CAAYGGDQPQHF; CDR3nt: TGTGCCGCCTACGGGGGGGATCAGCCCCAGCATTTT; j_gene: TRBJ1-5; abundance: .; d_gene: .; v_gene: TRBV28
CDR3aa: CASERGGGTEAFF; CDR3nt: TGTGCCAGCGAAAGAGGGGGGGGCACTGAAGCTTTCTTT; j_gene: TRBJ1-1; abundance: few; d_gene: .; v_gene: TRBV6-5
CDR3aa: CACAHRGLRNTIYF; CDR3nt: TGTGCCTGCGCGCACAGGGGACTCAGAAACACCATATATTTT; j_gene: TRBJ1-3; abundance: .; d_gene: TRBD1; v_gene: TRBV19
CDR3aa: CASSLGWTGGEKLFF; CDR3nt: TGTGCCAGCAGCTTGGGATGGACAGGGGGTGAAAAACTGTTTTTT; j_gene: TRBJ1-4; abundance: .; d_gene: TRBD1; v_gene: TRBV5-5
CDR3aa: CASSSPGQGSREQYF; CDR3nt: TGTGCCAGCAGCTCGCCGGGACAGGGGTCTCGGGAGCAGTACTTC; j_gene: TRBJ2-7; abundance: .; d_gene: TRBD1; v_gene: TRBV5-5
CDR3aa: CASSPKGQGGDQPQHF; CDR3nt: TGTGCCAGCTCACCGAAGGGACAGGGTGGAGATCAGCCCCAGCATTTT; j_gene: TRBJ1-5; abundance: .; d_gene: TRBD1; v_gene: TRBV18
CDR3aa: CASSYSWGLRGEKLFF; CDR3nt: TGTGCCAGCAGTTACTCTTGGGGACTGAGGGGCGAAAAACTGTTTTTT; j_gene: TRBJ1-4; abundance: .; d_gene: .; v_gene: TRBV6-5
CDR3aa: CASSPWTGEETQYF; CDR3nt: TGTGCCAGCAGTCCCTGGACAGGGGAAGAGACCCAGTACTTC; j_gene: TRBJ2-5; abundance: .; d_gene: TRBD1; v_gene: TRBV27
CDR3aa: CAIGVLTGTSGVFYYEQYF; CDR3nt: TGTGCCATCGGGGTACTCACCGGGACTAGCGGGGTGTTTTATTACGAGCAGTACTTC; j_gene: TRBJ2-7; abundance: .; d_gene: TRBD2; v_gene: TRBV10-3
CDR3aa: CASYNRGQDYGYTF; CDR3nt: TGTGCCAGCTATAACAGGGGACAGGACTATGGCTACACCTTC; j_gene: TRBJ1-2; abundance: .; d_gene: TRBD1; v_gene: TRBV6-5
CDR3aa: CASSFPLGSSGNTIYF; CDR3nt: TGTGCCAGCAGTTTTCCGCTTGGCAGCTCTGGAAACACCATATATTTT; j_gene: TRBJ1-3; abundance: .; d_gene: .; v_gene: TRBV6-2/TRBV6-3
CDR3aa: CASSTTSTPPGELFF; CDR3nt: TGTGCCAGTAGTACTACTAGCACCCCTCCCGGGGAGCTGTTTTTT; j_gene: TRBJ2-2; abundance: .; d_gene: .; v_gene: TRBV19
CDR3aa: CSAVGVGEKLFF; CDR3nt: TGCAGCGCTGTAGGGGTCGGGGAAAAACTGTTTTTT; j_gene: TRBJ1-4; abundance: .; d_gene: .; v_gene: TRBV29-1
CDR3aa: CASSQPGTGGTQYF; CDR3nt: TGCGCCAGCAGCCAACCAGGGACAGGGGGGACCCAGTACTTC; j_gene: TRBJ2-5; abundance: .; d_gene: TRBD1; v_gene: TRBV4-1
CDR3aa: CASSAGTARANYGYTF; CDR3nt: TGTGCCAGCAGCGCGGGGACAGCGCGTGCTAACTATGGCTACACCTTC; j_gene: TRBJ1-2; abundance: once; d_gene: TRBD1; v_gene: TRBV7-6
CDR3aa: CASSSGGVRPQHF; CDR3nt: TGTGCCAGCAGTTCCGGGGGGGTGCGGCCCCAGCATTTT; j_gene: TRBJ1-5; abundance: .; d_gene: .; v_gene: TRBV6-5
CDR3aa: CASSEPGRQPQHF; CDR3nt: TGTGCCAGCAGTGAGCCGGGAAGGCAGCCCCAGCATTTT; j_gene: TRBJ1-5; abundance: .; d_gene: .; v_gene: TRBV6-4
CDR3aa: CASSQSGGSATNEKLFF; CDR3nt: TGCGCCAGCAGTCAATCCGGGGGGAGTGCAACTAATGAAAAACTGTTTTTT; j_gene: TRBJ1-4; abundance: few; d_gene: .; v_gene: TRBV23-1
CDR3aa: CASSQRGGANTDTQYF; CDR3nt: TGTGCCAGCAGCCAACGCGGGGGGGCCAACACAGATACGCAGTATTTT; j_gene: TRBJ2-3; abundance: few; d_gene: TRBD2; v_gene: TRBV3-1/TRBV3-2
CDR3aa: CSVGGTDTNEKLFF; CDR3nt: TGCAGCGTCGGCGGGACAGATACTAATGAAAAACTGTTTTTT; j_gene: TRBJ1-4; abundance: .; d_gene: TRBD1; v_gene: TRBV29-1
CDR3aa: CASRRGGPRYEQFF; CDR3nt: TGTGCCAGCAGACGGGGGGGCCCGAGGTATGAGCAGTTCTTC; j_gene: TRBJ2-1; abundance: .; d_gene: TRBD2; v_gene: TRBV6-5
CDR3aa: CASSQDTLVTIYF; CDR3nt: TGCGCCAGCAGCCAGGACACCCTGGTCACCATATATTTT; j_gene: TRBJ1-3; abundance: .; d_gene: .; v_gene: TRBV4-1
CDR3aa: CASSSLLGTGLGTGELFF; CDR3nt: TGCGCCAGCAGCTCCCTGTTGGGGACAGGTCTGGGGACCGGGGAGCTGTTTTTT; j_gene: TRBJ2-2; abundance: few; d_gene: TRBD1; v_gene: TRBV5-1
CDR3aa: CASSYSPNKNTEAFF; CDR3nt: TGTGCCAGCAGTTACTCTCCGAACAAAAACACTGAAGCTTTCTTT; j_gene: TRBJ1-1; abundance: .; d_gene: .; v_gene: TRBV6-5
CDR3aa: CASSLAGAQGETQYF; CDR3nt: TGTGCCAGCAGCTTAGCGGGGGCCCAGGGAGAGACCCAGTACTTC; j_gene: TRBJ2-5; abundance: once; d_gene: .; v_gene: TRBV7-9
CDR3aa: CASSRMQGYEKLFF; CDR3nt: TGTGCCAGTAGTAGGATGCAGGGATACGAAAAACTGTTTTTT; j_gene: TRBJ1-4; abundance: .; d_gene: .; v_gene: TRBV19
CDR3aa: CASSFGVGVSQPQHF; CDR3nt: TGTGCCAGCAGTTTTGGTGTCGGGGTTAGTCAGCCCCAGCATTTT; j_gene: TRBJ1-5; abundance: .; d_gene: .; v_gene: TRBV28
CDR3aa: CASSSLEEQYF; CDR3nt: TGCGCCAGCAGCTCGCTTGAGGAGCAGTACTTC; j_gene: TRBJ2-7; abundance: .; d_gene: .; v_gene: TRBV5-1
CDR3aa: CASSLTGGTNTGELFF; CDR3nt: TGTGCCAGCAGCTTAACGGGGGGGACGAACACCGGGGAGCTGTTTTTT; j_gene: TRBJ2-2; abundance: .; d_gene: TRBD2; v_gene: TRBV7-9
CDR3aa: CASSEGPGKANEKLFF; CDR3nt: TGTGCCAGCAGTGAAGGTCCCGGGAAGGCTAATGAAAAACTGTTTTTT; j_gene: TRBJ1-4; abundance: .; d_gene: .; v_gene: TRBV2